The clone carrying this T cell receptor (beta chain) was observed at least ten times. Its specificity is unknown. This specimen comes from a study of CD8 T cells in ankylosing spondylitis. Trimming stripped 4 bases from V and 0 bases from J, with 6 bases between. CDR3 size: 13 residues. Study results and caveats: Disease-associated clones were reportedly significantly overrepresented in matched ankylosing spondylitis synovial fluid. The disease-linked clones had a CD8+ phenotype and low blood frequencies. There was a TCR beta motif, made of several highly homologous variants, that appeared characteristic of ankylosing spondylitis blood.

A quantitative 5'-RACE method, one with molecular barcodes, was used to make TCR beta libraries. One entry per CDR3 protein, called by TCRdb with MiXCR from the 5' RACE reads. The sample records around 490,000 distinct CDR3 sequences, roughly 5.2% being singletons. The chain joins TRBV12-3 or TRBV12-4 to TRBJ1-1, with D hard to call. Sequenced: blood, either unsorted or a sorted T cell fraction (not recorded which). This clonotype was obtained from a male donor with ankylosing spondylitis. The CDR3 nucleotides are TGTGCCAGCAGTTCACAGCTGAACACTGAAGCTTTCTTT. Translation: CASSSQLNTEAFF.